A single sample is the source of the 17 T cell receptor beta chains below, sequenced in a study of T cell repertoires in cytomegalovirus infection. In TCRdb, the reads were re-called with MiXCR into one record per CDR3 protein. The repertoire holds approximately 280,000 distinct CDR3 sequences, with about 20% as singletons. Antigens for these TCRs are unknown. The source material was cultured PBMCs, sampled from culture after CMV antigen stimulation. The source of these receptors is a human donor in good health (CMV status not recorded). Some clones in this sample may be carry-over from other donors' samples.

The chain carries TRBV12-3 or TRBV12-4 and TRBJ1-2, with D uncertain. The V gene lost 3 bases and the J gene lost 4 bases, with 12 bases spanning the gap. CDR3 size: 14 residues. Here the CDR3 DNA reads TGTGCCAGCAGTTTTCGTGGTCTGTCCTATGGCTACACCTTC. Translating gives CASSFRGLSYGYTF.

The rearrangement joins TRBV12-3 or TRBV12-4 to TRBJ2-7, with D possibly being TRBD1 or TRBD2 (6 bases each). Between the trimmed V and J ends, which lost 1 base and 6 bases, there was a span of 10 bases. The CDR3 has 13 residues. Written as DNA, the CDR3 is TGTGCCAGCAGTTTAGAGGGGGGCGGCGAGCAGTACGTC. Translation: CASSLEGGGEQYV.

This clonotype was found a few times. This chain links TRBV7-6 with TRBJ2-5; TRBD1 might be the D (6 bases). The CDR3 contains 15 residues. The germline V gene has CDR1 SGHVS and CDR2 FNYEAQ. V was shortened by 7 bases and J by 5 bases, with 20 bases between the two germline ends. CDR3 DNA: TGTGCCAGCAACAGAGGGGGAACCGCATCGGAGACCCAGTACTTC. It encodes CASNRGGTASETQYF.

This clonotype has just a few counts. The chain carries TRBV11-2 and TRBJ2-7; TRBD1 matches 7 bases. The CDR3 length is 13 residues. CDR1 SGHAT and CDR2 FQNNGV come from the germline V gene. The V segment lost 6 bases and the J segment 2 bases; nucleotides outside the gene matches: 4. CDR3 DNA: TGTGCCAGCAGAGGACAGGTCACCTACGAGCAGTACTTC. It yields the protein CASRGQVTYEQYF.

At least ten counts were recorded for this clonotype. The chain is built from TRBV7-2 and TRBJ2-3; 11 bases agree with TRBD2. The germline V gene encodes CDR1 SGHTA and CDR2 FQGNSA. The trim removed 0 bases at V and 4 bases at J, leaving 3 bases unmatched. This CDR3 spans 16 amino acids. CDR3: CASSLALAGGADTQYF. As DNA, the CDR3 is TGTGCCAGCAGCTTAGCGTTAGCGGGAGGGGCAGATACGCAGTATTTT.

The chain combines TRBV4-1 with TRBJ2-3; tentatively, D is TRBD2 (6 bases). The germline V and J ends were trimmed by 4 bases and 4 bases, with 18 bases remaining between them. In germline, CDR1 is MGHRA, CDR2 YSYEKL. This CDR3 has 16 residues. The CDR3: CASSLGRRAGADTQYF. CDR3 sequence (DNA): TGCGCCAGCAGCCTGGGAAGGAGGGCCGGCGCAGATACGCAGTATTTT.

This clonotype was counted ten times or more. The chain links TRBV7-9 to TRBJ2-5; weak D call: TRBD2 (5 bases). Trimming removed 5 bases at V and 5 bases at J, with 18 bases between. Germline-derived CDR1 and CDR2 are SEHNR and FQNEAQ (reference sequence). The CDR3 loop spans 15 amino acids. This CDR3 is CASSPLSGRGETQYF. The DNA for the CDR3 is TGTGCCAGCAGCCCATTGTCGGGGAGAGGCGAGACCCAGTACTTC.

This clonotype has a count of ten or more. V usage is TRBV6-5 and J usage is TRBJ1-2; TRBD1 aligns across 7 bases. From germline, CDR1 is MNHEY and CDR2 SVGAGI. The CDR3 length is 15 residues. V lost 4 bases to trimming and J lost 0 bases; unmatched junction nucleotides: 5. CDR3 in amino acids: CASSSGGAANYGYTF. The CDR3 DNA reads TGTGCCAGCAGTTCAGGGGGGGCCGCTAACTATGGCTACACCTTC.

The CDR3 loop reads CASSSGGEETQYF. In DNA form, the CDR3 reads TGTGCCAGCAGTTCAGGGGGGGAGGAGACCCAGTACTTC. The rearrangement uses TRBV28 and TRBJ2-5; D is tentatively TRBD1 or TRBD2 (7 bases each). V lost 4 bases and J 5 bases, leaving 11 bases between the germline ends. Germline V lookup: CDR1 MDHEN, CDR2 SYDVKM. This CDR3 has 13 amino acids.

This clonotype showed up just a few times. In DNA, the CDR3 is TGTGCCAGCAACAACTGGGGGAGCTCCTACAATGAGCAGTTCTTC. It encodes CASNNWGSSYNEQFF. The V call is TRBV7-8, the J call TRBJ2-1; D is possibly TRBD1 or TRBD2 (5 bases each). Trimming pared 7 bases from V and 0 bases from J, leaving 13 bases between. This CDR3 contains 15 residues. Germline V gene data show CDR1 as SGHVS and CDR2 as FQNEAQ.

This chain joins TRBV20-1 and TRBJ1-1, with a weak D call TRBD1 (5 bases). The germline V gene encodes CDR1 DFQATT and CDR2 SNEGSKA (reference sequence). Trimming removed 1 base at V and 4 bases at J, with 16 bases between. The CDR3 totals 15 residues. CDR3 bases: TGCAGTGCTAGAGTCGGAGGGGAGGGAGGCACTGAAGCTTTCTTT. Its translation: CSARVGGEGGTEAFF.

The chain combines TRBV28 with TRBJ1-5, with 12 bases fitting TRBD1. The CDR3 sequence is 21 residues long. V shed 1 base, J shed 6 bases, and the junction held 19 bases outside the gene matches. From germline, CDR1 is MDHEN and CDR2 SYDVKM. CDR3 in DNA: TGTGCCAGCAGTTTATACACCGTACCGGGACAGGGGGCGAGGAGGGGTCAGCCCCAGCATTTT. This gives the protein CASSLYTVPGQGARRGQPQHF. Looking up the rest from reference TRBV28 and TRBJ1-5 gives the full variable domain: DVKVTQSSRYLVKRTGEKVFLECVQDMDHENMFWYRQDPGLGLRLIYFSYDVKMKEKGDIPEGYSVSREKKERFSLILESASTNQTSMYLCASSLYTVPGQGARRGQPQHFGDGTRLSIL.

This clonotype has a count of ten or more. The chain links TRBV27 to TRBJ2-7; 7 bases are a match to TRBD1. V lost 5 bases to trimming and J lost 2 bases; unmatched junction nucleotides: 6. The germline CDR1 and CDR2 sequences are MNHEY and SMNVEV (reference sequence). The CDR3 is made up of 14 amino acids. The CDR3 DNA reads TGTGCCAGCAGTCTACGGACAGGCCCCTACGAGCAGTACGTC. Amino acids: CASSLRTGPYEQYV.

There are many counts of this clonotype. This chain uses TRBV19 with TRBJ1-1; D might be TRBD1 (6 bases). Germline CDR1 and CDR2: LNHDA and SQIVND (reference sequence). The V end lost 3 bases, the J end lost 7 bases, and 12 bases lay between the germline ends. CDR3 size: 13 residues. In nucleotides, the CDR3 is TGTGCCAGTAGTATGGGAGGGGGGGTTGAAGCTTTCTTT. Translation gives CASSMGGGVEAFF.

The chain links TRBV10-2 to TRBJ2-3, with TRBD2 matching 9 bases. From germline, CDR1 is WSHSY and CDR2 SAAADI. V shed 2 bases, J shed 1 base, and the junction held 13 bases outside the gene matches. The CDR3 is 19 residues long. This CDR3 is CASSENLAGRSFRTDTQYF. The CDR3 coding sequence is TGCGCCAGCAGTGAGAACCTAGCGGGGCGTTCTTTTCGCACAGATACGCAGTATTTT.

This clonotype came up many times. The V gene is TRBV4-3, the J gene TRBJ2-1; 10 bases fit TRBD2. The CDR3 contains 15 residues. In germline, CDR1 is LGHNA, CDR2 YSLEER. V shed 1 base, J shed 8 bases, and the junction held 5 bases outside the gene matches. The CDR3 sequence: CASSQASSGRDEQFF. For the CDR3, the DNA is TGCGCCAGCAGCCAAGCATCTAGCGGGAGAGATGAGCAGTTCTTC.

The V and J genes are TRBV7-3 and TRBJ2-1, with a possible D match to TRBD1 (6 bases). Germline V gene data show CDR1 as SGHTA and CDR2 as FQGTGA. Trimming pared 2 bases from V and 5 bases from J, leaving 16 bases between. The CDR3 contains 16 residues. The CDR3 loop reads CASSLQGTGPDNEQFF. CDR3 DNA sequence: TGTGCCAGCAGCTTACAGGGGACGGGGCCCGACAATGAGCAGTTCTTC.